What follows are 19 T cell receptor beta chains derived from one specimen sequenced in a study of early T cells in non-severe SARS-CoV-2 infection. MiXCR was run by TCRdb on the 5' RACE reads, yielding one entry per CDR3 protein. Among some 35,000 distinct CDR3 sequences, less than 7.5% were seen once, and the ten largest hold about 25%. The sample in question was whole blood, obtained at baseline. The source of these receptors is an adult who was a healthcare worker with PCR-confirmed SARS-CoV-2 infection or an uninfected control (not recorded which).

There are a few counts of this clonotype. In DNA, the CDR3 is TGTGCCAGCAGCCCCGGGGGTAGCGGGACCCCCTACGAGCAGTACTTC. Translation gives CASSPGGSGTPYEQYF. This chain links TRBV3-1 with TRBJ2-7; TRBD2 matches 8 bases. With V trimmed by 4 bases and J by 2 bases, 10 bases remained unmatched. Germline V lookup: CDR1 LGHDT, CDR2 YNNKEL (reference sequence). The CDR3 is 16 amino acids.

This clonotype was observed a few times. The rearrangement joins TRBV5-1 to TRBJ1-6, with D unclear. This CDR3 comprises 16 residues. Trimming stripped 4 bases from V and 7 bases from J, with 18 bases between. From germline, CDR1 is SGHRS and CDR2 YFSETQ. CDR3 protein: CASSLNPGRENSPLHF. The CDR3 DNA reads as TGCGCCAGCAGCCTTAATCCGGGAAGAGAGAATTCACCCCTCCACTTT.

The chain combines TRBV30 with TRBJ2-7, with 9 bases fitting TRBD1. Germline CDR1 is GTSNPN and CDR2 is SVGIG (reference sequence). V dropped 5 bases and J dropped 2; count of bases not matched to a gene: 1. This CDR3 region has 12 residues. Written as DNA, the CDR3 is TGTGCCTGGGGACAGGGGCCCTACGAGCAGTACTTC. The encoded protein is CAWGQGPYEQYF.

The chain has TRBV5-4 and TRBJ1-1, with 9 bases identical to TRBD1. V gave up 4 bases and J gave up 10 bases; unmatched junction bases: 8. The CDR3 has 13 amino acids. Germline assignment: CDR1 SGHNT and CDR2 YYREEE (reference sequence). In DNA, the CDR3 is TGTGCCAGCAGCAGCGGGACAGGGACGGGAGCTTTCTTT. It is translated as CASSSGTGTGAFF.

Many counts were recorded for this clonotype. The rearrangement uses TRBV14 and TRBJ1-1, with D possibly matching TRBD1 (5 bases). CDR3 length: 13 residues. V shed 5 bases and J shed 4 bases, with 11 bases lying between them. Germline assignment: CDR1 SGHDN and CDR2 FVKESK. The chain's CDR3 is CASSTQGTTEAFF. The CDR3 DNA reads as TGTGCCAGCAGCACCCAGGGTACCACTGAAGCTTTCTTT.

The table lists this clonotype with many counts. The chain employs TRBV12-3 or TRBV12-4 and TRBJ2-1; 9 nucleotides line up with TRBD2. V was pared by 9 bases and J by 5 bases, with 5 bases of the junction left unmatched. CDR3 length: 13 amino acids. For the CDR3, the DNA is TGTGCCAGTGGGACTAGCATCCACAATGAGCAGTTCTTC. This codes for CASGTSIHNEQFF.

This clonotype was detected many times. This chain links TRBV6-2 or TRBV6-3 with TRBJ1-4; unclear D gene. From germline, CDR1 is MNHEY and CDR2 SVGEGT. The CDR3 totals 11 residues. Trimming took 3 bases from V and 7 from J, leaving 3 bases between them. The CDR3 DNA reads TGTGCCAGCAGTTATCGTGAAAAACTGTTTTTT. It encodes CASSYREKLFF.

This clonotype was detected ten times or more. For the CDR3, the DNA is TGTGCCAGCAGCGCCACAGGGAGGGCGAGCACAGATACGCAGTATTTT. Encoded protein: CASSATGRASTDTQYF. The chain combines TRBV5-5 with TRBJ2-3; a possible D gene is TRBD2 (7 bases). Germline V lookup: CDR1 SGHKS, CDR2 YYEKEE (reference sequence). V lost 4 bases and J lost 0, with 15 bases in between. This CDR3 spans 16 amino acids. The variable domain in full, with the rest retrieved from reference TRBV5-5 and TRBJ2-3, is DAGVTQSPTHLIKTRGQQVTLRCSPISGHKSVSWYQQVLGQGPQFIFQYYEKEERGRGNFPDRFSARQFPNYSSELNVNALLLGDSALYLCASSATGRASTDTQYFGPGTRLTVL.

In its sample, this clonotype was seen many times. The V call is TRBV18, the J call TRBJ2-7, with a weak D call TRBD1 (6 bases). The ends were cut back, 1 base at V and 0 bases at J, with 13 bases in the middle. CDR3 length: 16 residues. Germline V CDR1 and CDR2: KGHSH, LQKENI. CDR3 amino acids: CASSPRAGTHSYEQYF. CDR3 nucleotides: TGTGCCAGCTCACCACGGGCCGGGACACACTCCTACGAGCAGTACTTC.

This clonotype appeared a few times. The chain couples TRBV4-2 to TRBJ2-1; D call uncertain. V was pared by 1 base and J by 8 bases, with 9 bases between. The CDR3 is 13 residues long. Germline CDR1 reads LGHNA; CDR2 reads YNFKEQ. CDR3 DNA sequence: TGTGCCAGCAGCCAAGTATCGGCTGATGAGCAGTTCTTC. Translation: CASSQVSADEQFF.

In this sample, this clonotype turned up a few times. The chain joins TRBV28 to TRBJ2-7; D may be TRBD1 or TRBD2 (5 bases each). This CDR3 spans 17 amino acids. Germline-derived CDR1 and CDR2 are MDHEN and SYDVKM. V dropped 2 bases and J dropped 0 bases, with 17 bases sitting between them. The CDR3 bases are TGTGCCAGCAGTTTACCTCTAGGGACCGTCACCTCCTACGAGCAGTACTTC. It is translated as CASSLPLGTVTSYEQYF. The full variable domain, its missing parts supplied by reference TRBV28 and TRBJ2-7, is DVKVTQSSRYLVKRTGEKVFLECVQDMDHENMFWYRQDPGLGLRLIYFSYDVKMKEKGDIPEGYSVSREKKERFSLILESASTNQTSMYLCASSLPLGTVTSYEQYFGPGTRLTVT.

This clonotype has a handful of counts. The chain carries TRBV7-2 and TRBJ2-2; the D call may be TRBD1 or TRBD2 (5 bases each). Deletions cut 4 bases from V and 8 bases from J, with 14 bases between. The CDR3 consists of 14 residues. Germline values: CDR1 SGHTA, CDR2 FQGNSA. The CDR3, as DNA: TGTGCCAGCAGCTCCCTGGGACCGGGGGGGGAGCTGTTTTTT. This encodes CASSSLGPGGELFF.

This clonotype was seen many times. The chain links TRBV3-1 to TRBJ1-1; no clear D. The V and J ends lost 3 bases and 1 base respectively, with 18 bases between them. From germline, CDR1 is LGHDT and CDR2 YNNKEL (reference sequence). The CDR3 spans 17 residues. Here the CDR3 reads CASSHTHPVGRNTEAFF. The CDR3 DNA follows: TGTGCCAGCAGCCATACTCATCCTGTTGGACGGAACACTGAAGCTTTCTTT.

The chain combines TRBV7-2 with TRBJ2-3; D may match TRBD1 or TRBD2 (5 bases each). CDR1 and CDR2 from the germline V gene are SGHTA and FQGNSA. The length of the CDR3 is 15 residues. The V end was cut by 1 base, the J end by 2 bases, with 10 bases between. The CDR3 is CASSLEGTSTDTQYF. In DNA form, the CDR3 reads TGTGCCAGCAGCTTAGAGGGGACCTCCACAGATACGCAGTATTTT.

In its sample, this clonotype was seen many times. The chain employs TRBV20-1 and TRBJ1-2, with a tentative D call TRBD1 (6 bases). With 5 bases removed from V and 6 bases from J, the gap between germline ends came to 25 bases. The CDR3 has 16 amino acids. Germline assignment: CDR1 DFQATT and CDR2 SNEGSKA (reference sequence). CDR3 DNA sequence: TGCAGTGCTGACAAGCAGGGGTCCAGCCCTTCGGATGGCTACACCTTC. Translated, it gives CSADKQGSSPSDGYTF.

The J gene is TRBJ1-2, the V gene TRBV7-2; D gene uncertain. CDR1 SGHTA and CDR2 FQGNSA come from the germline V gene. The CDR3 runs to 15 residues. The V end lost 1 base, the J end lost 8 bases, and 17 bases lay between the germline ends. The chain's CDR3 is CASSLGLSFRGGYTF. The CDR3 nucleotides are TGTGCCAGCAGCTTAGGGCTCAGCTTCCGTGGAGGCTACACCTTC.

This clonotype has ten or more counts. The V call is TRBV30, the J call TRBJ1-5, with TRBD1 matching over 8 bases. CDR1 is GTSNPN and CDR2 is SVGIG in the germline V gene (reference sequence). V shed 1 base, J shed 3 bases, and the junction held 20 bases outside the gene matches. The CDR3 runs 20 residues. As DNA, the CDR3 is TGTGCCTGGAGTGCATTCCTAGGACACACCGGGACAGGAATCAATCAGCCCCAGCATTTT. Translating it yields CAWSAFLGHTGTGINQPQHF.

This clonotype was observed many times. V gene TRBV7-8 combines with J gene TRBJ1-2; TRBD1 agrees at 8 bases. Germline-derived CDR1 and CDR2 are SGHVS and FQNEAQ. Trimming at V came to 2 bases and at J to 4 bases, leaving 9 bases not matched to a gene. This CDR3 is built from 16 residues. CDR3 in DNA: TGTGCCAGCAGCTTATTCTCAGGGGGCGAAGCCTATGGCTACACCTTC. It yields the protein CASSLFSGGEAYGYTF.

This clonotype was picked up a small number of times. The V call is TRBV14, the J call TRBJ2-3, with D possibly TRBD2 on 6 matching bases. V was trimmed by 3 bases and J by 3 bases, leaving 13 bases between them. The CDR3 contains 15 residues. Germline V CDR1 and CDR2: SGHDN, FVKESK. The DNA for the CDR3 is TGTGCCAGCAGCCACCTTCGGAGCGGGACAGATACGCAGTATTTT. Translation: CASSHLRSGTDTQYF.